These T cell receptor beta chains were read from a single sample in a study of blood T cells in healthy people across ages. TCRdb reprocessed the 5' RACE reads with MiXCR, giving one entry per CDR3 protein. Among roughly 930,000 distinct CDR3 sequences listed, roughly 50% were seen once. Material: blood. All receptors derive from a man in his thirties or forties in good health. Both conserved end residues are trimmed from each CDR3.

v_call	cdr3_aa
TRBV6-6	ASSVPFGETQY
TRBV27	ASSLPGQGVGAEAKNIQY
TRBV30	AWSVQDFYEQY
TRBV4-1	ASSRPGLAGEQF
TRBV6-1	ASSEEVGQSYEQY
TRBV28	ASSFIYSGANVLT
TRBV7-2	ASSLAIAGGLGETQY
TRBV11-3	ASSSGQGESYGYT
TRBV24-1	ATSDPGQGAAEQY
TRBV5-5	ASSFVAGGAADTQY
TRBV25-1	ASSGQTVLNTEAF
TRBV27	ASFRGLNLGEQF
TRBV20-1	SARESGGSAYNEQF
TRBV30	ACTKLSSYEQY
TRBV4-3	ASSQEVPRTGLNSPLH
TRBV4-1	ASSDRGESYEQY
TRBV10-3	AIRIGQGVGEQF
TRBV11-3	ASSLFRGIATEAF
TRBV12-3/TRBV12-4	ASRPGLGSRDTQY
TRBV18	ASSHGTAEYNEQF
TRBV6-6	ASSATGFREQF
TRBV18	ASSPVKGGIYEQY
TRBV4-1	ASNQDFTGDEQF
TRBV7-2	ASSLVPTFGANVLT
TRBV7-8	ASSFRGPNEKLF
TRBV12-3/TRBV12-4	ASSVQGSGANVLT
TRBV29-1	SVPGTGILTEAF
TRBV24-1	ATVGTGGTGELF